These T cell receptor beta chains were read from a single sample in a study of blood T cell repertoires in COVID-19. Data came from immunoSEQ multiplex PCR; TCRdb stores just in-frame clones and leaves some out. Seen here are some 260,000 clones, about 91% observed once, and the top ten hold 5% to 6.5%. Sequenced: peripheral blood. Every receptor here comes from a woman in her 30s with COVID-19, enrolled during active disease. CDR3s include the opening cysteine and the closing phenylalanine or tryptophan. Each record gives: CDR3 protein, CDR3 DNA, J gene, CDR3 length, clone size, V gene, D gene. A D gene is named only where the DNA matches it firmly. Not every row has a clone size; where given, it reads once, few, many or a size class.

cdr3_aa: CASSLLVFGEQFF; cdr3_nt: TGCGCCAGCAGCTTACTAGTATTCGGTGAGCAGTTCTTC; j_call: TRBJ2-1; cdr3_length: 13; clone_size: NA; v_call: TRBV5-1; d_call: NA
cdr3_aa: CASSELAQETQYF; cdr3_nt: TGTGCCAGCAGTGAACTAGCGCAAGAGACCCAGTACTTC; j_call: TRBJ2-5; cdr3_length: 13; clone_size: NA; v_call: TRBV2; d_call: NA
cdr3_aa: CASSQGLAGPTDTQYF; cdr3_nt: TGTGCCAGCAGCCAAGGACTAGCGGGGCCCACAGATACGCAGTATTTT; j_call: TRBJ2-3; cdr3_length: 16; clone_size: NA; v_call: TRBV7-2; d_call: TRBD2
cdr3_aa: CASSSSTGEKAFF; cdr3_nt: TGTGCCAGCAGCTCATCGACAGGGGAAAAAGCTTTCTTT; j_call: TRBJ1-1; cdr3_length: 13; clone_size: NA; v_call: TRBV5-4; d_call: TRBD1
cdr3_aa: CASSHREDTQYF; cdr3_nt: TGTGCCAGCAGCCACAGGGAAGATACGCAGTATTTT; j_call: TRBJ2-3; cdr3_length: 12; clone_size: NA; v_call: TRBV7-9; d_call: NA
cdr3_aa: CASSRWTSGTDTQYF; cdr3_nt: TGTGCCAGCAGCCGTTGGACTAGCGGCACAGATACGCAGTATTTT; j_call: TRBJ2-3; cdr3_length: 15; clone_size: NA; v_call: TRBV28; d_call: TRBD2
cdr3_aa: CASSLSRGVRDTEAFF; cdr3_nt: TGTGCCAGCAGCCTAAGCCGGGGAGTACGTGACACTGAAGCTTTCTTT; j_call: TRBJ1-1; cdr3_length: 16; clone_size: NA; v_call: TRBV3-1/TRBV3-2; d_call: NA
cdr3_aa: CASSLGSGYNEQFF; cdr3_nt: TGTGCCAGCAGTTTGGGTAGCGGCTACAATGAGCAGTTCTTC; j_call: TRBJ2-1; cdr3_length: 14; clone_size: NA; v_call: TRBV27; d_call: NA
cdr3_aa: CASRQGLAGAGETQHF; cdr3_nt: TGTGCCAGCAGGCAAGGACTAGCGGGAGCGGGGGAGACCCAGCACTTC; j_call: TRBJ2-5; cdr3_length: 16; clone_size: NA; v_call: TRBV7-2; d_call: TRBD2
cdr3_aa: CASSPHSGTNDQPQHF; cdr3_nt: TGTGCCAGCAGCCCGCACTCCGGGACAAATGATCAGCCCCAGCATTTT; j_call: TRBJ1-5; cdr3_length: 16; clone_size: NA; v_call: TRBV7-2; d_call: NA
cdr3_aa: CASSLGGAGELFF; cdr3_nt: TGTGCCAGCAGCTTAGGGGGGGCCGGGGAGCTGTTTTTT; j_call: TRBJ2-2; cdr3_length: 13; clone_size: NA; v_call: TRBV7-8; d_call: NA
cdr3_aa: CASGPRMSEQFF; cdr3_nt: TGTGCTAGTGGCCCCCGAATGAGTGAGCAGTTCTTC; j_call: TRBJ2-1; cdr3_length: 12; clone_size: many; v_call: TRBV12-5; d_call: NA
cdr3_aa: CSVGAGSYEQYF; cdr3_nt: TGCAGCGTTGGAGCGGGCTCCTACGAGCAGTACTTC; j_call: TRBJ2-7; cdr3_length: 12; clone_size: NA; v_call: TRBV29-1; d_call: NA
cdr3_aa: CASSQDHRAGVAFF; cdr3_nt: TGTGCCAGCAGCCAAGACCACAGGGCTGGGGTAGCTTTCTTT; j_call: TRBJ1-1; cdr3_length: 14; clone_size: NA; v_call: TRBV11-3; d_call: NA
cdr3_aa: CASSGGTGPGKLFF; cdr3_nt: TGTGCCAGCAGCGGCGGGACAGGGCCAGGGAAACTGTTTTTT; j_call: TRBJ1-4; cdr3_length: 14; clone_size: once; v_call: TRBV27; d_call: TRBD1
cdr3_aa: CASRLTGGGRSGELFF; cdr3_nt: TGTGCCAGCAGACTCACAGGGGGTGGGCGGTCCGGGGAGCTGTTTTTT; j_call: TRBJ2-2; cdr3_length: 16; clone_size: NA; v_call: TRBV27; d_call: TRBD1
cdr3_aa: CASSLVLVAGVQDTQYF; cdr3_nt: TGTGCCAGCAGCTTAGTTCTTGTAGCGGGAGTGCAAGATACGCAGTATTTT; j_call: TRBJ2-3; cdr3_length: 17; clone_size: NA; v_call: TRBV7-2; d_call: TRBD2
cdr3_aa: CASSLDSTNSPLHF; cdr3_nt: TGCGCCAGCTCACTGGACAGTACTAATTCACCCCTCCACTTT; j_call: TRBJ1-6; cdr3_length: 14; clone_size: NA; v_call: TRBV10-1; d_call: NA
cdr3_aa: CSVRQGATEAFF; cdr3_nt: TGCAGCGTTCGACAGGGGGCGACTGAAGCTTTCTTT; j_call: TRBJ1-1; cdr3_length: 12; clone_size: NA; v_call: TRBV29-1; d_call: TRBD1
cdr3_aa: CASSLGLAGAYEQYF; cdr3_nt: TGTGCCAGCAGTTTGGGCCTAGCGGGGGCCTACGAGCAGTACTTC; j_call: TRBJ2-7; cdr3_length: 15; clone_size: once; v_call: TRBV28; d_call: TRBD2
cdr3_aa: CASSPGDRTNYGYTF; cdr3_nt: TGCGCCAGCAGCCCGGGGGACAGAACTAACTATGGCTACACCTTC; j_call: TRBJ1-2; cdr3_length: 15; clone_size: NA; v_call: TRBV5-1; d_call: TRBD1
cdr3_aa: CASSLGQTSSGNTIYF; cdr3_nt: TGCGCCAGCAGCTTGGGACAGACGAGCTCTGGAAACACCATATATTTT; j_call: TRBJ1-3; cdr3_length: 16; clone_size: NA; v_call: TRBV5-1; d_call: NA
cdr3_aa: CASSLYQGQGNEKLFF; cdr3_nt: TGTGCCAGCTCACTATACCAGGGACAGGGGAATGAAAAACTGTTTTTT; j_call: TRBJ1-4; cdr3_length: 16; clone_size: NA; v_call: TRBV18; d_call: TRBD1
cdr3_aa: CASSPHLASQWETQYF; cdr3_nt: TGCGCCAGCAGCCCCCATCTGGCGTCACAGTGGGAGACCCAGTACTTC; j_call: TRBJ2-5; cdr3_length: 16; clone_size: few; v_call: TRBV4-3; d_call: NA
cdr3_aa: CASSPGPTEAFF; cdr3_nt: TGTGCCAGCAGCCCGGGTCCAACTGAAGCTTTCTTT; j_call: TRBJ1-1; cdr3_length: 12; clone_size: NA; v_call: TRBV7-8; d_call: NA
cdr3_aa: CASNPAGQGVARQFF; cdr3_nt: TGTGCCAGCAACCCCGCGGGACAGGGGGTCGCCCGGCAGTTCTTC; j_call: TRBJ2-1; cdr3_length: 15; clone_size: NA; v_call: TRBV6-2/TRBV6-3; d_call: TRBD1
cdr3_aa: CASRLAGWDGEQFF; cdr3_nt: TGTGCCAGCAGGCTAGCGGGGTGGGACGGTGAGCAGTTCTTC; j_call: TRBJ2-1; cdr3_length: 14; clone_size: once; v_call: TRBV6-7; d_call: TRBD2
cdr3_aa: CASSEESLALGETQYF; cdr3_nt: TGTGCCAGCAGCGAAGAATCACTAGCGTTAGGTGAGACCCAGTACTTC; j_call: TRBJ2-5; cdr3_length: 16; clone_size: NA; v_call: TRBV5-4; d_call: TRBD2
cdr3_aa: CASSLGTTNGQPQHF; cdr3_nt: TGCGCCAGCAGCTTGGGGACAACTAATGGGCAGCCCCAGCATTTT; j_call: TRBJ1-5; cdr3_length: 15; clone_size: NA; v_call: TRBV5-1; d_call: NA
cdr3_aa: CASSQLWDRRRTGELFF; cdr3_nt: TGTGCCAGCAGCCAACTATGGGACAGGAGGCGCACCGGGGAGCTGTTTTTT; j_call: TRBJ2-2; cdr3_length: 17; clone_size: NA; v_call: TRBV4-2; d_call: TRBD1
cdr3_aa: CASSIDRDRDPYGYTF; cdr3_nt: TGTGCCAGTAGTATAGATCGGGACAGGGATCCCTATGGCTACACCTTC; j_call: TRBJ1-2; cdr3_length: 16; clone_size: NA; v_call: TRBV19; d_call: TRBD1
cdr3_aa: CASQRPGTGNTIYF; cdr3_nt: TGTGCCAGCCAACGACCAGGGACTGGAAACACCATATATTTT; j_call: TRBJ1-3; cdr3_length: 14; clone_size: few; v_call: TRBV9; d_call: NA
cdr3_aa: CASSLGGRGQETQYF; cdr3_nt: TGTGCCAGCAGTTTGGGAGGACGGGGACAAGAGACCCAGTACTTC; j_call: TRBJ2-5; cdr3_length: 15; clone_size: once; v_call: TRBV28; d_call: NA
cdr3_aa: CASSVDEALGNTIYF; cdr3_nt: TGTGCCAGCAGCGTAGACGAGGCACTAGGAAACACCATATATTTT; j_call: TRBJ1-3; cdr3_length: 15; clone_size: NA; v_call: TRBV9; d_call: NA
cdr3_aa: CASSVRPSTGTGTDTQYF; cdr3_nt: TGTGCCAGCAGCGTTAGACCGTCGACAGGGACCGGCACAGATACGCAGTATTTT; j_call: TRBJ2-3; cdr3_length: 18; clone_size: NA; v_call: TRBV9; d_call: TRBD1
cdr3_aa: CASSFWRGIQPQHF; cdr3_nt: TGTGCCAGCAGTTTCTGGCGGGGCATCCAGCCCCAGCATTTT; j_call: TRBJ1-5; cdr3_length: 14; clone_size: NA; v_call: TRBV28; d_call: NA
cdr3_aa: CASSGDSLGGYTF; cdr3_nt: TGTGCCAGCAGCGGGGACAGCCTCGGTGGCTACACCTTC; j_call: TRBJ1-2; cdr3_length: 13; clone_size: NA; v_call: TRBV7-2; d_call: TRBD1
cdr3_aa: CASSSQGGQFF; cdr3_nt: TGTGCCAGCAGTTCCCAAGGAGGGCAGTTCTTC; j_call: TRBJ2-1; cdr3_length: 11; clone_size: NA; v_call: TRBV28; d_call: NA
cdr3_aa: CASSFRDRGANSPLHF; cdr3_nt: TGCGCCAGCAGCTTCCGGGACAGGGGGGCTAATTCACCCCTCCACTTT; j_call: TRBJ1-6; cdr3_length: 16; clone_size: NA; v_call: TRBV5-1; d_call: TRBD1
cdr3_aa: CASSLGLAENNEQFF; cdr3_nt: TGTGCCAGCAGCTTGGGACTAGCGGAGAACAATGAGCAGTTCTTC; j_call: TRBJ2-1; cdr3_length: 15; clone_size: NA; v_call: TRBV7-8; d_call: TRBD2
cdr3_aa: CASSVRTGTGSDTQYF; cdr3_nt: TGTGCCAGCAGTGTAAGGACCGGGACAGGGTCAGATACGCAGTATTTT; j_call: TRBJ2-3; cdr3_length: 16; clone_size: NA; v_call: TRBV6-1; d_call: TRBD1
cdr3_aa: CASGDRDRNEQFF; cdr3_nt: TGTGCCAGCGGAGACAGGGATCGAAATGAGCAGTTCTTC; j_call: TRBJ2-1; cdr3_length: 13; clone_size: NA; v_call: TRBV6-4; d_call: TRBD1
cdr3_aa: CASGGSYEQYF; cdr3_nt: TGTGCCTCGGGGGGCTCCTACGAGCAGTACTTC; j_call: TRBJ2-7; cdr3_length: 11; clone_size: once; v_call: TRBV10-3; d_call: TRBD2
cdr3_aa: CASSPGEYGEKLFF; cdr3_nt: TGCGCCAGCAGCCCCGGGGAGTATGGTGAAAAACTGTTTTTT; j_call: TRBJ1-4; cdr3_length: 14; clone_size: NA; v_call: TRBV5-1; d_call: NA
cdr3_aa: CASSTGTPDSYEQYF; cdr3_nt: TGTGCCAGCAGCACCGGGACACCTGACTCCTACGAGCAGTACTTC; j_call: TRBJ2-7; cdr3_length: 15; clone_size: NA; v_call: TRBV6-2/TRBV6-3; d_call: NA
cdr3_aa: CASSPPRWGGRFGGELFF; cdr3_nt: TGTGCCAGCAGCCCCCCCCGGTGGGGGGGGCGGTTTGGCGGGGAGCTGTTTTTT; j_call: TRBJ2-2; cdr3_length: 18; clone_size: NA; v_call: TRBV7-9; d_call: NA
cdr3_aa: CASSLQGTDSPLHF; cdr3_nt: TGCGCCAGCAGCTTGCAGGGGACGGATTCACCCCTCCACTTT; j_call: TRBJ1-6; cdr3_length: 14; clone_size: NA; v_call: TRBV5-1; d_call: NA
cdr3_aa: CASSVARSNTDTQYF; cdr3_nt: TGTGCCAGCAGCGTAGCTAGATCCAACACAGATACGCAGTATTTT; j_call: TRBJ2-3; cdr3_length: 15; clone_size: NA; v_call: TRBV9; d_call: NA
cdr3_aa: CASSNDGDQPQHF; cdr3_nt: TGTGCCAGCAGTAATGACGGAGATCAGCCCCAGCATTTT; j_call: TRBJ1-5; cdr3_length: 13; clone_size: NA; v_call: TRBV28; d_call: NA
cdr3_aa: CASSVGTGENTEAFF; cdr3_nt: TGTGCCAGCAGCGTAGGTACAGGAGAGAACACTGAAGCTTTCTTT; j_call: TRBJ1-1; cdr3_length: 15; clone_size: NA; v_call: TRBV9; d_call: NA
cdr3_aa: CASSLGQSNEKLFF; cdr3_nt: TGCGCCAGCAGCTTAGGACAGTCTAATGAAAAACTGTTTTTT; j_call: TRBJ1-4; cdr3_length: 14; clone_size: NA; v_call: TRBV5-1; d_call: NA
cdr3_aa: CASSRQGNEQYF; cdr3_nt: TGTGCCAGCAGTCGACAGGGGAATGAGCAGTACTTC; j_call: TRBJ2-7; cdr3_length: 12; clone_size: NA; v_call: TRBV6-2/TRBV6-3; d_call: TRBD1